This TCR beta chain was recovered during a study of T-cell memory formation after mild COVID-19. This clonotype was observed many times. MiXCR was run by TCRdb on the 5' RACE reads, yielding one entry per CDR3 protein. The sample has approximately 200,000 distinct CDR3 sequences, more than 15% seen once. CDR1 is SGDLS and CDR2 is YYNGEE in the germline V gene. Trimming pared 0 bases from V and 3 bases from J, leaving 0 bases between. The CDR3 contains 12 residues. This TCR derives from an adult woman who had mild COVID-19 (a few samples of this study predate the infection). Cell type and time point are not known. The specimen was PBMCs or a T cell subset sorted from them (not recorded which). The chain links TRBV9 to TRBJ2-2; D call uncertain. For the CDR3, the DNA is TGTGCCAGCAGCGTAGACACCGGGGAGCTGTTTTTT. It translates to CASSVDTGELFF.